This TCR beta chain was sequenced in a study of T cell responses to AZD1222 COVID-19 vaccine. The CDR3 sequence is 15 residues long. V dropped 1 base and J dropped 6 bases, with 12 bases sitting between them. CDR1 and CDR2 from the germline V gene are MGHDK and SYGVNS. Produced via immunoSEQ multiplex PCR; TCRdb's table is partial and in-frame only. Among under 150,000 clones, 90% to 95% were seen once, and the ten largest hold 2.5% to 3%. This sequence was found in an adult in good health. Sample: peripheral blood, taken on day 0 of MenACWY control vaccination. The rearrangement uses TRBV25-1 and TRBJ1-4; possible D gene TRBD1, 5 bases. The DNA for the CDR3 is TGTGCCAGCAGTGAATGGTCAGGAGGGGATGAAAAACTGTTTTTT. It is translated as CASSEWSGGDEKLFF.